A selection of T cell receptor beta chains follows, all from one sample in a study of blood T cell repertoires in COVID-19. Generated by immunoSEQ multiplex PCR, the TCRdb table keeps only in-frame clones and is missing some. The sample has some 270,000 clones, 91% seen once; the top ten hold roughly 2.9%. The material sequenced was PBMCs or T cells enriched from blood (not recorded which). Receptors originate from a man aged 40-55 years who had been exposed to COVID-19. Both conserved end residues are part of each CDR3. The order of the fields is D gene, clone size, V gene, J gene, CDR3 DNA, CDR3 protein. D genes are given only for firm matches. A clone size is listed for some rows: how often the clone was seen (once, few, many), or a class if it is expanded.

TRBD1	.	TRBV19	TRBJ2-1	TGTGCCAGTAGTATAGGGGGACAGTACTCCTACAATGAGCAGTTCTTC	CASSIGGQYSYNEQFF
TRBD2	.	TRBV6-5	TRBJ2-1	TGTGCCAGCCTCGGGACTAGCGGTTACAATGAGCAGTTCTTC	CASLGTSGYNEQFF
.	once	TRBV2	TRBJ1-4	TGTGCCAGCAGTAGAGGGTTCAATGAAAAACTGTTTTTT	CASSRGFNEKLFF
.	.	TRBV11-2	TRBJ1-2	TGTGCCAGCAGCTTAGCGTCGGGGGGTGGCTACACCTTC	CASSLASGGGYTF
.	.	TRBV6-5	TRBJ2-7	TGTGCCAGCAGTCCGGGGAATGTCAACGAGCAGTACTTC	CASSPGNVNEQYF
TRBD1	.	TRBV24-1	TRBJ2-2	TGTGCCACCAGTGATACTGGGACAGGGGGACGCGGGGAGCTGTTTTTT	CATSDTGTGGRGELFF
.	.	TRBV5-1	TRBJ2-1	TGCGCCAGCAGCTTCGCGGAGGGCAGGGCCCATGAGCAGTTCTTC	CASSFAEGRAHEQFF
.	.	TRBV28	TRBJ2-2	TGTGCCAGCAGTTTGAATGGCGGGAACGGTGCCGGGGAGCTGTTTTTT	CASSLNGGNGAGELFF
TRBD1	once	TRBV9	TRBJ1-4	TGTGCCAGCAGCTGGGGGACAGTTGATGAAAAACTGTTTTTT	CASSWGTVDEKLFF
TRBD1	.	TRBV5-6	TRBJ1-1	TGTGCCAGCAGCGAGCAAAGTCAGGGGGCATGGACTGAAGCTTTCTTT	CASSEQSQGAWTEAFF
.	once	TRBV5-4	TRBJ2-1	TGTGCCAGCAGACAGACCCCGAGGGCCTACAATGAGCAGTTCTTC	CASRQTPRAYNEQFF
TRBD1	.	TRBV19	TRBJ2-2	TGTGCCAGTAGTATAGGTAGGACAGGGGAATCCGGGGAGCTGTTTTTT	CASSIGRTGESGELFF
.	.	TRBV24-1	TRBJ2-5	TGTGCCACCAGCGGGACACTACAAGAGACCCAGTACTTC	CATSGTLQETQYF
.	once	TRBV6-2/TRBV6-3	TRBJ1-3	TGTGCCAGCAGTCCCCTGAACACCATATATTTT	CASSPLNTIYF
.	.	TRBV4-3	TRBJ1-1	TGCGCCAGCAGCCAAGATTGGGACATTCGGAACACTGAAGCTTTCTTT	CASSQDWDIRNTEAFF
TRBD1	.	TRBV30	TRBJ1-6	TGTGCCTGGAGTGTACGGACAGGGAGCTCCTATAATTCACCCCTCCACTTT	CAWSVRTGSSYNSPLHF
.	.	TRBV21-1	TRBJ2-1	TGTGCCAGCAGCAAAGTAGGACTAGCGAGCCACCATGAGCAGTTCTTC	CASSKVGLASHHEQFF
.	.	TRBV27	TRBJ2-5	TGTGCCAGCAGTTTATACGGGGGCCAAGAGACCCAGTACTTC	CASSLYGGQETQYF
TRBD2	.	TRBV9	TRBJ2-1	TGTGCCAGCAGCCTTGGGACTAGCGGGAGGTACAATGAGCAGTTCTTC	CASSLGTSGRYNEQFF
TRBD1	.	TRBV12-5	TRBJ1-5	TGTGCTAGTGGTTTCGCCTGGGACAGGAGCAATCAGCCCCAGCATTTT	CASGFAWDRSNQPQHF
.	.	TRBV7-9	TRBJ2-1	TGTGCCAGCAGCTCAATTCAGAAGAACAATGAGCAGTTCTTC	CASSSIQKNNEQFF
TRBD2	.	TRBV7-2	TRBJ2-7	TGTGCCAGCAGCGGCACGGGACTAGCGGGCGAGCAGTACTTC	CASSGTGLAGEQYF
TRBD1	.	TRBV7-2	TRBJ2-5	TGTGCCAGCAGACGTCGGACAGGGATCCAAGAGACCCAGTACTTC	CASRRRTGIQETQYF
TRBD2	once	TRBV9	TRBJ2-7	TGTGCCAGCAGCGTAGGTCAGGGAGGGTTCTCCTACGAGCAGTACTTC	CASSVGQGGFSYEQYF
TRBD1	.	TRBV5-1	TRBJ1-1	TGCGCCAGCAGCTTGGGGACAGGGGGCCTAATACTGAACACTGAAGCTTTCTTT	CASSLGTGGLILNTEAFF
TRBD2	once	TRBV6-5	TRBJ2-7	TGTGCCAGCAGCCTGGGACTAGCGGGAGTCGTCGAGCAGTACTTC	CASSLGLAGVVEQYF
.	.	TRBV14	TRBJ1-4	TGTGCCAGCAGCCAACCGGACAGCTTCGAAAAACTGTTTTTT	CASSQPDSFEKLFF
.	.	TRBV9	TRBJ1-2	TGTGCCAGCAGCGTAGAGGCAGGGCTATATGGCTACACCTTC	CASSVEAGLYGYTF
.	.	TRBV6-5	TRBJ1-4	TGTGCCACGGGCCAGGGAGGCGAAAAACTGTTTTTT	CATGQGGEKLFF
.	.	TRBV2	TRBJ1-1	TGTGCCAGCAGACGGGGGACGGCGAACACTGAAGCTTTCTTT	CASRRGTANTEAFF
.	.	TRBV4-2	TRBJ1-4	TGTGCCAGCAGCTTTGAACCGGGAGAGGATAAAAAACTGTTTTTT	CASSFEPGEDKKLFF